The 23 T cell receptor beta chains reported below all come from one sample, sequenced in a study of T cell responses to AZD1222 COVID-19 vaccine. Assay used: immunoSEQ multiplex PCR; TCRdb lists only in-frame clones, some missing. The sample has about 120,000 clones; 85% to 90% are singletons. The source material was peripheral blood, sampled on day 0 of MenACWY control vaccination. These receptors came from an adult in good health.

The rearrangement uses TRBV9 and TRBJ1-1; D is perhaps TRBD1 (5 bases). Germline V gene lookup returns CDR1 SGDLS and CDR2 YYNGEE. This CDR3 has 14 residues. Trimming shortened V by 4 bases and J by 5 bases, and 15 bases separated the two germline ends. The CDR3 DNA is TGTGCCAGCAGCATCTCCGGGACGGAGACTGAAGCTTTCTTT. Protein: CASSISGTETEAFF.

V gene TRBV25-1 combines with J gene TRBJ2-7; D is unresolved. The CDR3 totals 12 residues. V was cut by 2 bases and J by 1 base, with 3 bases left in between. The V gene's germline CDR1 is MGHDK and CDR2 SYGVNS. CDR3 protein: CASSEQSYEQYF. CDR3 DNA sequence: TGTGCCAGCAGTGAACAGTCCTACGAGCAGTACTTC.

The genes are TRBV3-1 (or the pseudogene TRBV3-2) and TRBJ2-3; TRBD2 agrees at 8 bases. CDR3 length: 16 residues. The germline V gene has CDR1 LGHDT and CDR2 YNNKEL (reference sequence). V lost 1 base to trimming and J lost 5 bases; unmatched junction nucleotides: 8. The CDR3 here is CASSQGPGLVQDTQYF. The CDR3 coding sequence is TGTGCCAGCAGCCAAGGTCCGGGACTAGTCCAAGATACGCAGTATTTT.

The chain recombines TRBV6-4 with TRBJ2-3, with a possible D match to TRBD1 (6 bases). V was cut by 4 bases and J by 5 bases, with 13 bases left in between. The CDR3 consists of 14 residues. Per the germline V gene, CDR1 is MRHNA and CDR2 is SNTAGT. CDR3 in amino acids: CASSAKGDEDTQYF. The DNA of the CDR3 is TGTGCCAGCAGTGCGAAGGGGGATGAAGATACGCAGTATTTT.

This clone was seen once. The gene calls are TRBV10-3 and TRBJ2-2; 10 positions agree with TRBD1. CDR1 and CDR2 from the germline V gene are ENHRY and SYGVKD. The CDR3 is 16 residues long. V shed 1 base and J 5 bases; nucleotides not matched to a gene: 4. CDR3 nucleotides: TGTGCCATCAGTGAGTTCGTGGACAGGGGGACCGGGGAGCTGTTTTTT. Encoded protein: CAISEFVDRGTGELFF.

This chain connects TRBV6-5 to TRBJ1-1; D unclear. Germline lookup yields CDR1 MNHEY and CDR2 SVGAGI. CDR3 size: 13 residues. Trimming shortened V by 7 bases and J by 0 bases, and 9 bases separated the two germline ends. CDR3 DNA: TGTGCCAGCACTCTATCAGTGAACACTGAAGCTTTCTTT. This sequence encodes CASTLSVNTEAFF.

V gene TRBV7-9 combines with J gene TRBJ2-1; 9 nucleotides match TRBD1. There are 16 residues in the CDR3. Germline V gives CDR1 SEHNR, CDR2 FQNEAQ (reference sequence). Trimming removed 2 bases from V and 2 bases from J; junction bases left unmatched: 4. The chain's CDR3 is CASSLRRDRAYNEQFF. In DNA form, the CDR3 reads TGTGCCAGCAGCTTAAGGCGGGACAGGGCCTACAATGAGCAGTTCTTC.

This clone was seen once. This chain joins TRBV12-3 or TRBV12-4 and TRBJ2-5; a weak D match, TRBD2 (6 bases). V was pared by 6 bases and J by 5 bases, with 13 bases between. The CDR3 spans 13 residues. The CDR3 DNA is TGTGCCAGCAGCCCGGGACTGGGGGAGACCCAGTACTTC. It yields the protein CASSPGLGETQYF.

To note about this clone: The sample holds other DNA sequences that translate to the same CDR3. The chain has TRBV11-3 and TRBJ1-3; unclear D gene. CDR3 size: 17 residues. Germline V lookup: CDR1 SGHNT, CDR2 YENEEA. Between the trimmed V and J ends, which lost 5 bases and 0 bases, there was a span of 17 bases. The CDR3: CASSPRGGLHSGNTIYF. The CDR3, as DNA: TGTGCCAGCAGCCCCCGTGGAGGTTTGCACTCTGGAAACACCATATATTTT.

CDR3 protein: CASSLLAGARDTQYF. In DNA form, the CDR3 reads TGTGCCAGCAGCCTACTAGCGGGAGCTAGAGATACGCAGTATTTT. V and J are TRBV4-2 and TRBJ2-3; 11 bases agree with TRBD2. J gave up 5 bases and V 4 bases, and 5 bases lay outside the gene matches. The germline CDR1 and CDR2 sequences are LGHNA and YNFKEQ. CDR3 length: 15 residues.

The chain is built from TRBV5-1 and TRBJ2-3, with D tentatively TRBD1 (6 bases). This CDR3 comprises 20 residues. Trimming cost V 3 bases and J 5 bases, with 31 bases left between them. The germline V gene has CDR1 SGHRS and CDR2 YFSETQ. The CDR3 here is CASSSRGTTLGSTPRDTQYF. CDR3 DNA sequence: TGCGCCAGCAGCTCGAGAGGGACAACACTGGGGAGTACCCCACGAGATACGCAGTATTTT.

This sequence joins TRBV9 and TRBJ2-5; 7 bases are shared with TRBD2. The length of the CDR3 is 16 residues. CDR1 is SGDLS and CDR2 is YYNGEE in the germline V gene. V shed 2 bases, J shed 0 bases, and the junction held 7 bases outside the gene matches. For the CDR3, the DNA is TGTGCCAGCAGCGTTGGGAGGGGAGGGAACCAAGAGACCCAGTACTTC. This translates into CASSVGRGGNQETQYF.

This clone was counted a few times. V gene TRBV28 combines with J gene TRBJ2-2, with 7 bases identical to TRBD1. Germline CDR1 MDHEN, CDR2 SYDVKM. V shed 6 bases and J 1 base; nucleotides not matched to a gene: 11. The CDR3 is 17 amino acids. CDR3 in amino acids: CASRRPSGGGNTGELFF. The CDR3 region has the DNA TGTGCCAGCAGACGCCCATCAGGGGGTGGGAACACCGGGGAGCTGTTTTTT.

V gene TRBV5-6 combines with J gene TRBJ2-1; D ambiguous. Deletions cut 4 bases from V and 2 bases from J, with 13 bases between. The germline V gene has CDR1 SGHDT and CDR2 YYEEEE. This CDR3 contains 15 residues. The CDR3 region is CASSGNKKAYNEQFF. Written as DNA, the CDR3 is TGTGCCAGCAGCGGTAACAAAAAAGCCTACAATGAGCAGTTCTTC.

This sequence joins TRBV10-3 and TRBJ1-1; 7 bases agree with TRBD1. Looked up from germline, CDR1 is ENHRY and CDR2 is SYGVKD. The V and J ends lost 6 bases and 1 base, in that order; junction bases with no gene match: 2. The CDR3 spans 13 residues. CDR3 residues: CAIRGQPNTEAFF. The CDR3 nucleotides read TGTGCCATCAGGGGACAGCCGAACACTGAAGCTTTCTTT.

CDR3 amino acids: CASSGGTGFNQPQHF. The CDR3 DNA reads as TGTGCCAGCAGTGGTGGGACAGGGTTTAATCAGCCCCAGCATTTT. This chain joins TRBV2 and TRBJ1-5, with 9 bases fitting TRBD1. Per the germline V gene, CDR1 is SNHLY and CDR2 is FYNNEI. V lost 4 bases, J lost 4 bases, and 5 bases stayed unmatched. This CDR3 spans 15 amino acids.

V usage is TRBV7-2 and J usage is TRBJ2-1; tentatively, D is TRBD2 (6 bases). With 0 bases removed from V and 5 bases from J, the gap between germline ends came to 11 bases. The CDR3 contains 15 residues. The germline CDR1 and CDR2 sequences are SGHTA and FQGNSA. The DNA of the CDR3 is TGTGCCAGCAGCTTAGCGCGGGATTTTCACAATGAGCAGTTCTTC. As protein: CASSLARDFHNEQFF.

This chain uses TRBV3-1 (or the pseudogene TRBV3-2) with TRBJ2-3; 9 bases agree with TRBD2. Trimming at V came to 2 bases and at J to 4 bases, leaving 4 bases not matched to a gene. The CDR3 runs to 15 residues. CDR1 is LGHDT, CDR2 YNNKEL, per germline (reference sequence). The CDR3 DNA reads TGTGCCAGCAGCCAAATAGCGGGAGTTTCAGATACGCAGTATTTT. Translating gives CASSQIAGVSDTQYF.

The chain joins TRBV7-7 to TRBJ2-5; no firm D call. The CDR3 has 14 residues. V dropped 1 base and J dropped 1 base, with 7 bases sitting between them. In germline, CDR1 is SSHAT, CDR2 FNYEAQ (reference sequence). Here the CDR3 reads CASSLDGFQETQYF. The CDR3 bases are TGTGCCAGCAGCTTAGATGGATTCCAAGAGACCCAGTACTTC. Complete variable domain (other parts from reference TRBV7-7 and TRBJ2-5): GAGVSQSPRYKVTKRGQDVTLRCDPISSHATLYWYQQALGQGPEFLTYFNYEAQPDKSGLPSDRFSAERPEGSISTLTIQRTEQRDSAMYRCASSLDGFQETQYFGPGTRLLVL.

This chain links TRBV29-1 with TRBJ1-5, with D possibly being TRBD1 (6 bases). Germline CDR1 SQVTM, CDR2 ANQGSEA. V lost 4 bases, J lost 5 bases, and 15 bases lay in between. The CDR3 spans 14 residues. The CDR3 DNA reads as TGCAGCGTTGTGGGAACAGGGATAGATCAGCCCCAGCATTTT. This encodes CSVVGTGIDQPQHF.

The CDR3 protein is CASSFQPDNSPLHF. The CDR3 nucleotides are TGCGCCAGCAGTTTTCAGCCGGATAATTCACCCCTCCACTTT. The chain uses TRBV5-1 and TRBJ1-6; D remains unclear. Trimming cost V 5 bases and J 5 bases, with 11 bases left between them. Germline values: CDR1 SGHRS, CDR2 YFSETQ. This CDR3 is 14 amino acids long.

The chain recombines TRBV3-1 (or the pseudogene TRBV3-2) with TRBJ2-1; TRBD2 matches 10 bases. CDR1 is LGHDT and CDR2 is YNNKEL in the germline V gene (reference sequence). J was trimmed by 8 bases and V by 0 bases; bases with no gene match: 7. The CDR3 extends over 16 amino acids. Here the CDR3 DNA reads TGTGCCAGCAGCCAAGACAGCGGGAGGGCCGAATATGAGCAGTTCTTC. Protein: CASSQDSGRAEYEQFF.

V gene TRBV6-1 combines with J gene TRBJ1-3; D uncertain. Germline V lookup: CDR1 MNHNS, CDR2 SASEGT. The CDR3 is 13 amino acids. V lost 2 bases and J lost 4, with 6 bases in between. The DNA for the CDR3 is TGTGCCAGCAGTGAAAGCGAAGGAAACACCATATATTTT. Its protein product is CASSESEGNTIYF.